One sample yielded the 14 T cell receptor beta chains listed below, sequenced in a study of shared clonotypes between healthy human individuals. Profiling relied on immunoSEQ multiplex PCR, and the TCRdb table lists in-frame clones only, not all of them. Of 550,000 to 700,000 clones listed, roughly 73% are singletons. The source material was memory CD4+ T cells sorted from blood. Sample subset: CD45RA-negative fraction. Receptor source: a woman in her twenties or thirties in good health.

The CDR3 reads CASMGTGISYEQYF. The CDR3, as DNA: TGTGCCAGCATGGGAACAGGGATATCCTACGAGCAGTACTTC. This chain links TRBV6-6 with TRBJ2-7, with D possibly TRBD1 on 6 matching bases. V was pared by 7 bases and J by 1 base, with 14 bases between. CDR3 length: 14 amino acids. The germline gives CDR1 MNHNY, CDR2 SVGAGI (reference sequence).

This clone was seen only once. The chain is built from TRBV27 and TRBJ1-5; D remains ambiguous. Germline V gene data show CDR1 as MNHEY and CDR2 as SMNVEV (reference sequence). The germline V and J ends were trimmed by 3 bases and 1 base, with 13 bases remaining between them. The CDR3 has 16 residues. CDR3 DNA sequence: TGTGCCAGCAGTTTGGTGTATGGGAGCAGCAATCAGCCCCAGCATTTT. Translated, it gives CASSLVYGSSNQPQHF.

This clone was counted a single time. The chain employs TRBV21-1 and TRBJ2-3; the DNA was not compared with TRBD1, the D call given in the table. TRBV21-1 is termed a pseudogene. The length of the CDR3 is 20 residues. This chain's CDR3 is CASSKDTFRHRGLDTDTQYF. For the CDR3, the DNA is TGTGCCAGCAGCAAAGACACTTTCCGCCACAGGGGATTAGACACAGATACGCAGTATTTT.

This chain joins TRBV28 and TRBJ1-1; D remains ambiguous. Germline assignment: CDR1 MDHEN and CDR2 SYDVKM. Trimming took off 7 bases at V and 0 bases at J, with 9 bases between the two ends. The CDR3 loop spans 13 amino acids. The chain's CDR3 is CASIKRVNTEAFF. CDR3 sequence (DNA): TGTGCCAGCATCAAGCGAGTGAACACTGAAGCTTTCTTT.

For this clone: Within the sample, other DNA sequences also encode this same CDR3. V is TRBV6-5 and J is TRBJ1-5; unclear D gene. The length of the CDR3 is 14 residues. Deletions cut 0 bases from V and 2 bases from J, with 5 bases between. Germline values: CDR1 MNHEY, CDR2 SVGAGI. CDR3 sequence reads: CASSYSGGNQPQHF. Here the CDR3 DNA reads TGTGCCAGCAGTTACTCCGGGGGCAATCAGCCCCAGCATTTT.

The chain couples TRBV5-1 to TRBJ1-2; 8 bases are a match to TRBD1. V lost 6 bases to trimming and J lost 2 bases; unmatched junction nucleotides: 9. The CDR3 runs 15 residues. Germline lookup yields CDR1 SGHRS and CDR2 YFSETQ. CDR3 sequence (DNA): TGCGCCAGCATGACCGGGACAGGATGGAACTATGGCTACACCTTC. It yields the protein CASMTGTGWNYGYTF.

This rearrangement joins TRBV19 to TRBJ1-5; 8 bases are a match to TRBD1. J gave up 7 bases and V 7 bases, and 12 bases lay outside the gene matches. Germline CDR1 is LNHDA and CDR2 is SQIVND (reference sequence). The CDR3 has 15 residues. CDR3 in amino acids: CASKEWGQDSQPQHF. The DNA for the CDR3 is TGTGCCAGTAAGGAATGGGGACAGGACTCCCAGCCCCAGCATTTT. Drawing the rest from reference TRBV19 and TRBJ1-5, the complete variable domain is DGGITQSPKYLFRKEGQNVTLSCEQNLNHDAMYWYRQDPGQGLRLIYYSQIVNDFQKGDIAEGYSVSREKKESFPLTVTSAQKNPTAFYLCASKEWGQDSQPQHFGDGTRLSIL.

With regard to this clone: Possible read error: a much larger clone is one base away. The J gene is TRBJ1-1, the V gene TRBV14; tentatively, D is TRBD1 (5 bases). The CDR3 has 14 amino acids. Trimming pared 2 bases from V and 0 bases from J, leaving 7 bases between. Germline V gives CDR1 SGHDN, CDR2 FVKESK. In nucleotides, the CDR3 is TGTGCCAGCAGCCAACCAGGGATGAACACTGAAGCTTTCTTT. It translates to CASSQPGMNTEAFF.

The J gene is TRBJ2-7, the V gene TRBV28; 7 bases match TRBD2. V dropped 5 bases and J dropped 8; count of bases not matched to a gene: 3. Germline CDR1 reads MDHEN; CDR2 reads SYDVKM. The CDR3 covers 11 residues. The CDR3 nucleotides read TGTGCCAGCAGTGCGGGAGATAAGCAGTACTTC. Translated: CASSAGDKQYF.

This clone was counted once. The chain carries TRBV10-2 and TRBJ2-7; TRBD1 aligns across 11 bases. The CDR3 is 15 residues long. Germline V CDR1 and CDR2: WSHSY, SAAADI. Trimming cost V 6 bases and J 1 base; bases outside gene matches: 5. For the CDR3, the DNA is TGCGCCAGCAGAGTGGACAGGGGGCTTTCCTACGAGCAGTACTTC. Encoded protein: CASRVDRGLSYEQYF.

The V call is TRBV16, the J call TRBJ2-2, with 7 bases that match TRBD2. The germline V gene has CDR1 KGHSY and CDR2 FQNENV. The CDR3 runs to 17 residues. J was trimmed by 8 bases and V by 0 bases; bases with no gene match: 12. The CDR3 reads CASSQSSLAAQLGELFF. The CDR3, as DNA: TGTGCCAGCAGCCAATCGAGTCTAGCGGCCCAGTTGGGGGAGCTGTTTTTT. The variable domain in full, with the rest retrieved from reference TRBV16 and TRBJ2-2, is GEEVAQTPKHLVRGEGQKAKLYCAPIKGHSYVFWYQQVLKNEFKFLISFQNENVFDETGMPKERFSAKCLPNSPCSLEIQATKLEDSAVYFCASSQSSLAAQLGELFFGEGSRLTVL.

The chain combines TRBV30 with TRBJ2-7; 7 nucleotides align to TRBD1. CDR1 and CDR2 (germline): GTSNPN, SVGIG (reference sequence). This CDR3 region has 11 residues. V was clipped by 7 bases and J by 6 bases; unmatched bases: 6. This chain's CDR3 is CAFDRAGEQYF. CDR3 DNA: TGTGCCTTTGACAGGGCGGGCGAGCAGTACTTC.

This clone was seen a single time. This rearrangement joins TRBV21-1 to TRBJ1-3; TRBD1 is the table's D call, not checked against the DNA. TRBV21-1 is labeled a pseudogene. The CDR3 runs 17 residues. The CDR3, as DNA: TGTGCCAGCAGCAAAAGGACAGGGTTTGGTCGGGAGTTCGCCATATATTTT. Amino acid sequence: CASSKRTGFGREFAIYF.

The chain uses TRBV28 and TRBJ1-3; 10 nucleotides line up with TRBD1. Germline-derived CDR1 and CDR2 are MDHEN and SYDVKM. This CDR3 region has 17 residues. Trimming cost V 5 bases and J 0 bases; bases outside gene matches: 7. CDR3 loop: CASSPIDRGPSGNTIYF. As DNA, the CDR3 is TGTGCCAGCAGTCCCATCGACAGGGGGCCCTCTGGAAACACCATATATTTT.